The present entry profiles one T cell receptor beta chain with its context. The antigen remains unidentified. One entry per CDR3 protein, called by TCRdb with MiXCR from the 5' RACE reads. This table has more than 110,000 distinct CDR3 sequences, roughly 8% appearing once. The entry originates in a study of CD8 T cells in ankylosing spondylitis. Study-level results: What seemed typical of ankylosing spondylitis blood was a TCR beta motif built from about eight highly homologous variants.

V dropped 6 bases and J dropped 1 base, with 8 bases sitting between them. The V gene's germline CDR1 is DFQATT and CDR2 SNEGSKA (reference sequence). This CDR3 is built from 12 residues. The clonotype was recovered from a male donor with ankylosing spondylitis. V usage is TRBV20-1 and J usage is TRBJ2-3; D not resolved. The source material was synovial fluid, either unsorted or a sorted T cell fraction (not recorded which). CDR3 region: CSAGPGTDTQYF. For the CDR3, the DNA is TGCAGTGCGGGTCCTGGCACAGATACGCAGTATTTT.